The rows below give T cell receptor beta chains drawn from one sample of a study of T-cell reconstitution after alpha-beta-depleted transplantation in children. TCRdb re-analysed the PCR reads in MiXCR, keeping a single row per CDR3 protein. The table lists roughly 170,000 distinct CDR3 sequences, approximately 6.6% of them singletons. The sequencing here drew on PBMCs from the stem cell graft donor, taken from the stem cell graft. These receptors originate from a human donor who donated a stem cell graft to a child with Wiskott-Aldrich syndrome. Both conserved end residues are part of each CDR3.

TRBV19,CASSMGRFNEQFF
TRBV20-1,CSAASSVAYGQYF
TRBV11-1,CASSFPTGPLASSYNEQFF
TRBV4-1,CASSQQGDYGYTF
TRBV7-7,CASSAERTSEQFF
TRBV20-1,CSAGGGTSGKAENEQFF
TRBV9,CASSVGAGAGVEQFF
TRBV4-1,CASSQVGSNQPQHF
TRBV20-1,CSAQRDRSTDTQYF
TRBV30,CAWRGVSLVAGELFF
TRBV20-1,CSTKGGRDEQFF
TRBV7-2,CASSAQLAGGQTF
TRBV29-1,CSVVVITANYEQYF
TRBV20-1,CSAETGPVYEQYF
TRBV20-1,CSAAVDTQYF
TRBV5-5,CASSLFREGETQYF
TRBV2,CASSLKNEKLFF
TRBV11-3,CASSLGSRRLNDNEQFF
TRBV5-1,CASREGRKETQYF
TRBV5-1,CASSLGIGPNEQFF
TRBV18,CASSRLMTGLLTSGDNEQFF
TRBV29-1,CSVEDRSYEQYF
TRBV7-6,CASSNRGAGYYEQYF
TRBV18,CASSPESSGYNSPLHF
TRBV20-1,CSASYASGQPQHF
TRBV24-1,CATSDSTGSGNNEQFF
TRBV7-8,CASSLNSGSSYNEQFF
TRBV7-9,CASTGNGTDTQYF
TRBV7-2,CASSLALAADNEQFF
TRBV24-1,CATSGPTGTSGPGDTQYF
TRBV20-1,CSASSTAGTDTQYF
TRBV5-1,CASSLGQSGETQYF
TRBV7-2,CASSPETVNQPQHF
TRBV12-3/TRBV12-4,CASSLNLAGATGELFF
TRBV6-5,CATSGTGSRLNQPQHF
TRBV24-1,CATSDLDSTDTQYF
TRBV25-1,CASRIGSSNSGANVLTF
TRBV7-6,CASSVGTGDNQPQHF
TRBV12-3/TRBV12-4,CASSLKTPLGNEQFF
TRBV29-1,CSVEGNRDIQYF
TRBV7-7,CASSLGDRGSHEQYF
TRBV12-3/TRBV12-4,CASSLLIHGYTF
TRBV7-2,CASSFIHSILNEQFF
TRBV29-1,CSVGTLRQGEAFF
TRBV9,CASSVAAGTEAFF
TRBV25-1,CASSEAGKETQYF